A single sample is the source of the 31 T cell receptor beta chains below, sequenced in a study of cytomegalovirus exposure and HLA in healthy donors. TCRdb keeps only in-frame clones here, not all; method: immunoSEQ multiplex PCR. Of 210,000 or so clones in the sample, 85% to 90% were seen once. Input material: PBMCs. These receptors all stem from a woman aged 18-29 years in good health and CMV-seronegative.

The table lists this clone with a count of one. This chain connects TRBV4-1 to TRBJ1-1; 8 positions match TRBD1. The CDR3 totals 13 residues. With V trimmed by 0 bases and J by 12 bases, 6 bases remained unmatched. Germline CDR1 reads MGHRA; CDR2 reads YSYEKL. CDR3 DNA sequence: TGCGCCAGCAGCCAAGATAGAGGACAGGGCTCTTTCTTT. Translated: CASSQDRGQGSFF.

This clone was seen a few times. The CDR3 region is CASSLLRQLPDTQYF. DNA for the CDR3: TGTGCCAGCAGTTTATTGCGACAGCTCCCAGATACGCAGTATTTT. This chain links TRBV28 with TRBJ2-3; D perhaps matches TRBD1 (5 bases). The V end lost 1 base, the J end lost 4 bases, and 12 bases lay between the germline ends. The CDR3 length is 15 residues. CDR1 and CDR2 (germline): MDHEN, SYDVKM. The whole variable domain, remainder taken from reference TRBV28 and TRBJ2-3, is DVKVTQSSRYLVKRTGEKVFLECVQDMDHENMFWYRQDPGLGLRLIYFSYDVKMKEKGDIPEGYSVSREKKERFSLILESASTNQTSMYLCASSLLRQLPDTQYFGPGTRLTVL.

The V and J genes are TRBV6-5 and TRBJ2-7, with TRBD1 as a possible D gene (5 bases). The CDR3 is made up of 13 amino acids. Germline-derived CDR1 and CDR2 are MNHEY and SVGAGI. V gave up 4 bases and J gave up 4 bases, with 11 bases separating them. CDR3 sequence reads: CASSFFPGYEQYF. DNA of the CDR3: TGTGCCAGCAGTTTTTTCCCAGGGTACGAGCAGTACTTC.

J is TRBJ2-7 and V is TRBV23-1, with 7 positions matching TRBD1. TRBV23-1 is annotated as an ORF whose role is uncertain. J lost 6 bases, V lost 2 bases, and 19 bases had no gene match. CDR3 size: 18 residues. The CDR3 DNA follows: TGCGCCAGCAGTCAAGCCCCACTAGACAGGGCCCTATCTCGCGAGCAGTACTTC. Encoded protein: CASSQAPLDRALSREQYF.

This clone was seen once. The chain combines TRBV4-1 with TRBJ2-1; 7 bases align to TRBD2. The V gene end was trimmed by 0 bases and the J gene end by 0 bases; junction bases not matched to a gene: 8. This CDR3 has 18 residues. The germline V gene encodes CDR1 MGHRA and CDR2 YSYEKL. CDR3 in DNA: TGCGCCAGCAGCCAAGAAGGGGAGGGTATGAGCTCCTACAATGAGCAGTTCTTC. Translating it yields CASSQEGEGMSSYNEQFF.

This clone was counted a single time. The V call is TRBV30, the J call TRBJ2-1; TRBD1 agrees at 9 bases. J lost 6 bases, V lost 5 bases, and 14 bases had no gene match. Germline CDR1 is GTSNPN and CDR2 is SVGIG (reference sequence). CDR3 length equals 16 residues. The CDR3 spells CAWHSGTGSRRNEQFF. CDR3 DNA: TGTGCCTGGCACTCCGGGACAGGGAGTCGGCGCAATGAGCAGTTCTTC.

The chain couples TRBV19 to TRBJ1-2; a weak D match, TRBD1 (6 bases). This CDR3 spans 16 amino acids. The V gene's germline CDR1 is LNHDA and CDR2 SQIVND (reference sequence). V gave up 6 bases and J gave up 6 bases, with 23 bases separating them. CDR3 nucleotides: TGTGCCAGTAGCTATAGAGACGGCGACAGGAAACATGGCTACACCTTC. Translating it yields CASSYRDGDRKHGYTF.

V usage is TRBV30 and J usage is TRBJ2-1; 9 bases line up with TRBD2. This CDR3 is 17 amino acids long. Germline V CDR1 and CDR2: GTSNPN, SVGIG (reference sequence). V was clipped by 1 base and J by 1 base; unmatched bases: 8. CDR3 sequence: CAWSALAGKRSYNEQFF. The CDR3 region has the DNA TGTGCCTGGAGTGCCCTAGCGGGGAAACGTTCCTACAATGAGCAGTTCTTC.

The V call is TRBV7-8, the J call TRBJ2-3, with TRBD1 matching 7 bases. The CDR3 has 15 residues. Trimming took 5 bases from V and 2 from J; bases not matched to a gene: 7. Per germline, CDR1 SGHVS and CDR2 FQNEAQ. The CDR3 DNA is TGTGCCAGCAGCCCCGGGACAGAGAACACAGATACGCAGTATTTT. Translation gives CASSPGTENTDTQYF. The whole variable domain, filled in from reference TRBV7-8 and TRBJ2-3, reads GAGVSQSPRYKVAKRGQDVALRCDPISGHVSLFWYQQALGQGPEFLTYFQNEAQLDKSGLPSDRFFAERPEGSVSTLKIQRTQQEDSAVYLCASSPGTENTDTQYFGPGTRLTVL.

J is TRBJ2-2 and V is TRBV5-1, with TRBD1 matching 8 bases. Germline trimming cut 4 bases from V and 6 bases from J; bases unmatched to any gene: 14. Germline assignment: CDR1 SGHRS and CDR2 YFSETQ. The CDR3 has 17 residues. The CDR3 sequence: CASSRTPGQAHSGELFF. The CDR3 nucleotides are TGCGCCAGCAGCCGAACTCCGGGACAGGCCCACTCCGGGGAGCTGTTTTTT.

The chain links TRBV19 to TRBJ2-7; the match to TRBD1 covers 8 bases. Germline assignment: CDR1 LNHDA and CDR2 SQIVND (reference sequence). The CDR3 has 15 residues. With 3 bases clipped from V and 6 bases from J, the junction kept 10 bases outside the gene matches. DNA of the CDR3: TGTGCCAGTAGTATTGCTGGGGACAGGATCAGCGAGCAGTACTTC. It specifies CASSIAGDRISEQYF.

Only a few counts were recorded for this clone. This chain uses TRBV29-1 with TRBJ2-7, with a tentative D call TRBD1 (6 bases). Deletions cut 4 bases from V and 1 base from J, with 11 bases between. The CDR3 length is 13 residues. CDR1 is SQVTM, CDR2 ANQGSEA, per germline. In DNA, the CDR3 is TGCAGCGTTGGAGGGACATCTTCCTACGAGCAGTACTTC. This gives the protein CSVGGTSSYEQYF.

The V gene is TRBV9, the J gene TRBJ1-4; D is unresolved. V was trimmed by 0 bases and J by 7 bases, leaving 13 bases between them. The CDR3 runs to 15 residues. CDR1 SGDLS and CDR2 YYNGEE come from the germline V gene. The CDR3 sequence is CASSVALSAGEKLFF. The CDR3 DNA reads as TGTGCCAGCAGCGTAGCCCTTTCTGCGGGTGAAAAACTGTTTTTT.

Worth noting for this clone: Distinct nucleotide sequences in the sample also encode this CDR3. The chain is built from TRBV27 and TRBJ1-1; no clear D gene. The CDR3 has 13 residues. Germline CDR1 and CDR2: MNHEY and SMNVEV (reference sequence). V was shortened by 1 base and J by 1 base, with 4 bases between the two germline ends. The CDR3 sequence is CASSLYRNTEAFF. Written as DNA, the CDR3 is TGTGCCAGCAGTTTATACAGGAACACTGAAGCTTTCTTT.

The chain carries TRBV10-3 and TRBJ1-1; possible D gene TRBD1, 5 bases. The CDR3 consists of 15 residues. V shed 6 bases and J shed 0 bases, with 14 bases lying between them. Germline V gene data show CDR1 as ENHRY and CDR2 as SYGVKD. The CDR3 nucleotides read TGTGCCATCAGCCAAAGGGGAGGGTTGAACACTGAAGCTTTCTTT. It specifies CAISQRGGLNTEAFF.

This clone was seen only a few times. This chain uses TRBV6-1 with TRBJ2-3; 8 positions match TRBD2. Germline V gene sequence: CDR1 MNHNS, CDR2 SASEGT. The CDR3 contains 16 residues. J was trimmed by 1 base and V by 2 bases; bases with no gene match: 5. Here the CDR3 DNA reads TGTGCCAGCAGTGAACCCAGCGGGAGCGGCACAGATACGCAGTATTTT. It translates to CASSEPSGSGTDTQYF.

V gene TRBV5-1 combines with J gene TRBJ2-5; perhaps TRBD1 as D (6 bases). Trimming left V 4 bases short and J 3 bases short, with 13 bases between. This CDR3 comprises 14 residues. Germline CDR1 SGHRS, CDR2 YFSETQ. The DNA for the CDR3 is TGCGCCAGCAGCACGGACAGTCGGAAAGAGACCCAGTACTTC. It yields the protein CASSTDSRKETQYF.

The rearrangement joins TRBV28 to TRBJ2-7; D call uncertain. The V end was cut by 7 bases, the J end by 4 bases, with 14 bases between. Germline values: CDR1 MDHEN, CDR2 SYDVKM. The CDR3 is made up of 13 amino acids. CDR3 in DNA: TGTGCCAGCAAAGTGGCAGAGGATTACGAGCAGTACTTC. Amino acid sequence: CASKVAEDYEQYF.

V gene TRBV7-8 combines with J gene TRBJ2-7; TRBD1 aligns across 7 bases. Germline CDR1 is SGHVS and CDR2 is FQNEAQ. This CDR3 has 15 residues. With 1 base clipped from V and 3 bases from J, the junction kept 6 bases outside the gene matches. As DNA, the CDR3 is TGTGCCAGCAGCTTAGAAGAGACAGGGAGCTACGAGCAGTACTTC. Protein sequence: CASSLEETGSYEQYF.

This clone was counted a few times. This sequence joins TRBV25-1 and TRBJ2-7; possible D gene TRBD1, 5 bases. V lost 5 bases, J lost 2 bases, and 7 bases lay in between. The CDR3 loop spans 12 amino acids. The germline CDR1 and CDR2 sequences are MGHDK and SYGVNS. CDR3 residues: CASSRGPYEQYF. CDR3 sequence (DNA): TGTGCCAGCAGTAGGGGCCCCTACGAGCAGTACTTC.

The chain carries TRBV19 and TRBJ2-3, with 12 bases lining up with TRBD1. Trimming cost V 6 bases and J 4 bases; bases outside gene matches: 5. The CDR3 runs to 15 residues. Germline V gene data show CDR1 as LNHDA and CDR2 as SQIVND (reference sequence). The CDR3 DNA reads TGTGCCAGTAGCCGGGACAGGGGGCTTGCAGATACGCAGTATTTT. Translation gives CASSRDRGLADTQYF.

V is TRBV5-6 and J is TRBJ1-2; D unclear. V gave up 0 bases and J gave up 4 bases, with 13 bases separating them. The CDR3 has 15 residues. CDR1 and CDR2 (germline): SGHDT, YYEEEE. CDR3 sequence: CASSLGGGFAYGYTF. CDR3 coding DNA: TGTGCCAGCAGCTTGGGTGGCGGCTTTGCCTATGGCTACACCTTC.

The chain uses TRBV4-1 and TRBJ2-3; the match to TRBD2 covers 9 bases. Trimming removed 4 bases from V and 5 bases from J; junction bases left unmatched: 4. Germline V gene sequence: CDR1 MGHRA, CDR2 YSYEKL. The CDR3 is 14 amino acids. For the CDR3, the DNA is TGCGCCAGCAGCCTTAGCGGGAGTGGAGATACGCAGTATTTT. It codes for CASSLSGSGDTQYF.

The chain combines TRBV10-3 with TRBJ2-3; D gene uncertain. CDR3 length equals 12 residues. The germline gives CDR1 ENHRY, CDR2 SYGVKD. Trimming left V 8 bases short and J 1 base short, with 7 bases between. The CDR3 region has the DNA TGTGCCATCTCCTCAGGCACAGATACGCAGTATTTT. Its translation is CAISSGTDTQYF.

The chain is built from TRBV5-5 and TRBJ2-7; perhaps TRBD1 as D (7 bases). V lost 4 bases, J lost 3 bases, and 17 bases lay in between. The CDR3 runs 15 residues. CDR1 and CDR2 (germline): SGHKS, YYEKEE (reference sequence). The CDR3 loop reads CASSPEGGQYYEQYF. The DNA for the CDR3 is TGTGCCAGCAGCCCCGAGGGGGGACAGTACTACGAGCAGTACTTC.

V gene TRBV7-3 combines with J gene TRBJ2-2; weak D call: TRBD2 (5 bases). Germline V gives CDR1 SGHTA, CDR2 FQGTGA. CDR3 size: 15 residues. The V end was cut by 2 bases, the J end by 5 bases, with 12 bases between. The CDR3 loop reads CASSLEGLRTGELFF. The CDR3, as DNA: TGTGCCAGCAGCTTAGAGGGATTGCGGACCGGGGAGCTGTTTTTT.

V gene TRBV11-2 combines with J gene TRBJ2-1, with a possible D match to TRBD1 (5 bases). Trimming removed 4 bases at V and 6 bases at J, with 16 bases between. CDR1 is SGHAT and CDR2 is FQNNGV in the germline V gene. CDR3 length: 15 residues. CDR3 amino acids: CASSSSTDSGNEQFF. The CDR3 coding sequence is TGTGCCAGCAGCTCATCCACCGACAGTGGCAATGAGCAGTTCTTC.

This sequence joins TRBV19 and TRBJ2-5; 8 positions agree with TRBD1. Germline V gene data show CDR1 as LNHDA and CDR2 as SQIVND (reference sequence). Trimming at V came to 4 bases and at J to 3 bases, leaving 1 base not matched to a gene. The CDR3 extends over 13 amino acids. The DNA for the CDR3 is TGTGCCAGTAGTAGGGGACAGGAAGAGACCCAGTACTTC. Translated: CASSRGQEETQYF.

The rearrangement joins TRBV4-3 to TRBJ2-1; TRBD2 matches at 10 bases. The V gene's germline CDR1 is LGHNA and CDR2 YSLEER. This CDR3 region has 18 residues. The junction had 7 bases not matched to a gene; V was cut back by 0 bases and J by 2 bases. As DNA, the CDR3 is TGCGCCAGCAGCCAAGATCTTATCACTAGCGGGACCTACAATGAGCAGTTCTTC. Its protein product is CASSQDLITSGTYNEQFF.

The V call is TRBV10-3, the J call TRBJ2-5; D not resolved. V lost 2 bases and J lost 5, with 6 bases in between. The germline V gene encodes CDR1 ENHRY and CDR2 SYGVKD. CDR3 size: 12 residues. CDR3 in DNA: TGTGCCATCAGTGAGGGCGGCGAGACCCAGTACTTC. It translates to CAISEGGETQYF.

DNA for the CDR3: TGTGCCAGCAGCTTAGAGCGGCAGACCTACGAGCAGTACTTC. Amino acid sequence: CASSLERQTYEQYF. The rearrangement joins TRBV11-2 to TRBJ2-7; D gene ambiguous. V was cut by 0 bases and J by 2 bases, with 8 bases left in between. This CDR3 is built from 14 residues. CDR1 and CDR2 (germline): SGHAT, FQNNGV.